This record concerns one TCR beta chain sequence. This sample was included in a study of OX40 agonist ivuxolimab in advanced cancers. Profiling relied on immunoSEQ multiplex PCR, and the TCRdb table lists in-frame clones only, not all of them. In the table there are 70,000 to 95,000 clones, around 87% of which are singletons. V lost 6 bases and J lost 5, with 13 bases in between. The CDR3 consists of 13 residues. Germline values: CDR1 SNHLY, CDR2 FYNNEI. J is TRBJ2-5 and V is TRBV2, with D possibly called TRBD1 or TRBD2 (5 bases each). This sequence was found in an adult with an advanced solid tumor such as melanoma, head and neck, liver or kidney cancer. The sample here was CD4+ or CD8+ T cells sorted from blood, taken in a trial of the OX40 agonist ivuxolimab. The CDR3 bases are TGTGCCAGCAGGAGGGCAGGGTGGGAGACCCAGTACTTC. Its translation: CASRRAGWETQYF.